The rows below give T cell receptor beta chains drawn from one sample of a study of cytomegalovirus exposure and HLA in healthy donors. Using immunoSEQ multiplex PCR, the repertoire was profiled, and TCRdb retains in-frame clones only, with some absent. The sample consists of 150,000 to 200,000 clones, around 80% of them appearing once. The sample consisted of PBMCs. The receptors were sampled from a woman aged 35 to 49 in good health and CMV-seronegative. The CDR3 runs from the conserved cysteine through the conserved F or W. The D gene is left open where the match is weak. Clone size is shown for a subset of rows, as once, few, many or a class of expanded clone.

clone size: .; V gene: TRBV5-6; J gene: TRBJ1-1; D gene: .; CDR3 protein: CASSQQGGRGAFF; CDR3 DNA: TGTGCCAGCAGCCAACAGGGCGGACGGGGAGCTTTCTTT
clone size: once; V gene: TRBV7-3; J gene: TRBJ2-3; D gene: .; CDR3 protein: CASSPGLNTDTQYF; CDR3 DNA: TGTGCCAGCAGCCCCGGACTAAACACAGATACGCAGTATTTT
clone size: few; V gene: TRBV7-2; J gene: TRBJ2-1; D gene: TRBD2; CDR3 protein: CASSPSSAGPSYNEQFF; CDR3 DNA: TGTGCCAGCAGCCCTTCTTCAGCGGGGCCTTCCTACAATGAGCAGTTCTTC
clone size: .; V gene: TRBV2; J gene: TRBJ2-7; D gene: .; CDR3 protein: CASRGGYEQYF; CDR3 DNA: TGTGCCAGCAGGGGGGGCTACGAGCAGTACTTC
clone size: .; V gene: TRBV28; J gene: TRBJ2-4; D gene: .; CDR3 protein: CASRALDLAKNIQYF; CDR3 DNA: TGTGCCAGCAGGGCCCTAGACCTAGCCAAAAACATTCAGTACTTC
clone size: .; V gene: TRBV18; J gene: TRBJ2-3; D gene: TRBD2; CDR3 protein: CASSPFLGGTSGSADTQYF; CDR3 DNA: TGTGCCAGCTCACCATTCCTAGGAGGGACTAGCGGGAGCGCAGATACGCAGTATTTT
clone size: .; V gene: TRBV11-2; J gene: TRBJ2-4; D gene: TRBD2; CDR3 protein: CASSLAGGANSQYF; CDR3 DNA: TGTGCCAGCAGCTTAGCGGGGGGGGCGAACAGTCAGTACTTC
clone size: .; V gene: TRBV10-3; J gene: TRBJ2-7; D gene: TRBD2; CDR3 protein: CAISESAGERGQYF; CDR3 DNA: TGTGCCATCAGTGAGTCGGCGGGAGAACGTGGGCAGTACTTC
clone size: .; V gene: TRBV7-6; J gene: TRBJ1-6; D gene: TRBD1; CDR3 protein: CASSLGPLTGDNSPLHF; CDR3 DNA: TGTGCCAGCAGTTTAGGTCCCTTGACAGGGGATAATTCACCCCTCCACTTT
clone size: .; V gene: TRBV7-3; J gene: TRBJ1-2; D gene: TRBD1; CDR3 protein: CASSLDRGYGYTF; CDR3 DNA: TGTGCCAGCAGCCTCGACAGGGGATATGGCTACACCTTC
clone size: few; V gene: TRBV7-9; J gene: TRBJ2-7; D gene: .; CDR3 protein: CASSSRGTYEQYF; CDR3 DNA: TGTGCCAGCAGCTCGAGGGGGACCTACGAGCAGTACTTC
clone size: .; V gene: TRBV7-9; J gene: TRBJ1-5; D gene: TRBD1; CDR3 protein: CSSSRGTDSNQPQHF; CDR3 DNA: TGTTCCAGCAGCAGAGGGACAGATAGCAATCAGCCCCAGCATTTT
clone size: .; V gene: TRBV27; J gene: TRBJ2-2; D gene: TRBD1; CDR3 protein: CASTFIGQGSVTGELFF; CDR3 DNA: TGTGCCAGCACCTTCATAGGACAGGGCTCGGTCACCGGGGAGCTGTTTTTT
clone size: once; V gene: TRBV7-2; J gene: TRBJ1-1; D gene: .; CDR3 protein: CASSPRAGGTEAFF; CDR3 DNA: TGTGCCAGCAGCCCTCGGGCAGGCGGGACTGAAGCTTTCTTT
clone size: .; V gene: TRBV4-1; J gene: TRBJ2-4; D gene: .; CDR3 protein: CASSQVTSSQVKNSQYF; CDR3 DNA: TGCGCCAGCAGCCAAGTGACTAGTTCGCAAGTCAAAAACAGTCAGTACTTC
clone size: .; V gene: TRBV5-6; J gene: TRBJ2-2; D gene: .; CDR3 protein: CASSSHQGGELFF; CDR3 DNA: TGTGCCAGCAGCTCTCATCAGGGCGGGGAGCTGTTTTTT
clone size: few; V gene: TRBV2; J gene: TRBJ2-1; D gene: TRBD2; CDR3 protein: CASEPGLGLYEQFF; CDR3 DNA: TGTGCCAGCGAACCGGGACTAGGACTGTATGAGCAGTTCTTC
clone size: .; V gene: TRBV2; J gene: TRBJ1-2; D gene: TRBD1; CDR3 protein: CASSEAYTGGYYGYTF; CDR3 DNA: TGTGCCAGCAGTGAAGCGTATACAGGGGGATACTATGGCTACACCTTC
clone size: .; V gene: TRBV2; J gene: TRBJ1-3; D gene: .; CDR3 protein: CASSDQARGNTIYF; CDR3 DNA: TGTGCCAGCAGTGATCAGGCAAGGGGAAACACCATATATTTT
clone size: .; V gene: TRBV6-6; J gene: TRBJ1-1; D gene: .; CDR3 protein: CASSYHSGAFF; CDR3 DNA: TGTGCCAGCAGTTACCACTCGGGAGCTTTCTTT
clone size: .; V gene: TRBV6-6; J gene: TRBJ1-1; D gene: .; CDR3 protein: CASTITGNTEAFF; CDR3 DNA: TGTGCCAGCACCATCACAGGGAACACTGAAGCTTTCTTT
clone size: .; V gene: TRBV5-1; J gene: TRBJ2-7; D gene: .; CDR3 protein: CASSPTRQIYEQYF; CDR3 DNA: TGCGCCAGCAGCCCAACCCGACAGATCTACGAGCAGTACTTC
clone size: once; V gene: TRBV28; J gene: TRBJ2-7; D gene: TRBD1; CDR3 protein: CASSFRDRATYEQYF; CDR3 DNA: TGTGCCAGCAGTTTCCGGGACAGGGCGACCTACGAGCAGTACTTC
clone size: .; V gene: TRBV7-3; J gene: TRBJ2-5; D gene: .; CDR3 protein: CASSLFSGSGETQYF; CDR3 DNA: TGTGCCAGCAGCTTATTCTCTGGCAGTGGAGAGACCCAGTACTTC
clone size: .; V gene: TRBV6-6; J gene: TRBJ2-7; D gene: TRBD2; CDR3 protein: CASSRGVAGAPYEQYF; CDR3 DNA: TGTGCCAGCAGTAGGGGAGTAGCGGGGGCCCCCTACGAGCAGTACTTC
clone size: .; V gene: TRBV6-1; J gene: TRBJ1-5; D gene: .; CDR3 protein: CASSLYQGGNQPQHF; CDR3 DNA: TGTGCCAGCAGTCTTTACCAGGGCGGCAATCAGCCCCAGCATTTT
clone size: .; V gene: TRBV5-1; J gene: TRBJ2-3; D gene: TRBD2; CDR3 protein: CASSYPMAGGFQEDTQYF; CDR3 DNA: TGCGCCAGCAGCTACCCAATGGCCGGGGGGTTCCAGGAAGATACGCAGTATTTT
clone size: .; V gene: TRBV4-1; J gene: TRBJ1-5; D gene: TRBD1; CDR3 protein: CASSQVGQGGNQPQHF; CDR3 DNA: TGCGCCAGCAGCCAAGTTGGACAGGGGGGCAATCAGCCCCAGCATTTT
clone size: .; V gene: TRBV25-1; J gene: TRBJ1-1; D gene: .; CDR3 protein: CASRHPTGRAFF; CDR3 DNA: TGTGCCAGCAGGCACCCGACAGGACGGGCTTTCTTT